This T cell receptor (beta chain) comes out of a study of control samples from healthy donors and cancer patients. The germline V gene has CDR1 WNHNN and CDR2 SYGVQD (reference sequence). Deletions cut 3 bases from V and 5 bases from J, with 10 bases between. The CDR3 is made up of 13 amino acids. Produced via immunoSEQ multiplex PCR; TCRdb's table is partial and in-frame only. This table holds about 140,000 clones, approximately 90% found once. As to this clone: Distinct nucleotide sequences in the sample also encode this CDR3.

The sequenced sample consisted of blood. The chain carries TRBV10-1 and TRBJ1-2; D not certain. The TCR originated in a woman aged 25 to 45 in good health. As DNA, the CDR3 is TGCGCCAGCAGTGACCGACCGTCTTATGGCTACACCTTC. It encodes CASSDRPSYGYTF.